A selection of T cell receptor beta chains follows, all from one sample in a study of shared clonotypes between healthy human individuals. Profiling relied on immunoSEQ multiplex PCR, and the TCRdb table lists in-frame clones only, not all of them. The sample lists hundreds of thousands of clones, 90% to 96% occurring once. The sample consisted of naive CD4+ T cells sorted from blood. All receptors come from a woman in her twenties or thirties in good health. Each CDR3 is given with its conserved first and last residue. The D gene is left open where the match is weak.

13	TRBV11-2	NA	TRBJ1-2	CASSSSLVAGYTF	TGTGCCAGCAGCTCCTCTCTAGTAGCTGGCTACACCTTC
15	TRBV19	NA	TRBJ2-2	CASRASGEGTGELFF	TGTGCCAGTAGGGCTTCCGGTGAGGGCACCGGGGAGCTGTTTTTT
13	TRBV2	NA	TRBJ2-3	CASKGGTTDTQYF	TGTGCCAGCAAGGGCGGAACTACAGATACGCAGTATTTT
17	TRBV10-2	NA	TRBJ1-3	CASSESLDLHSGNTIYF	TGCGCCAGCAGTGAGTCGTTGGACCTCCACTCTGGAAACACCATATATTTT
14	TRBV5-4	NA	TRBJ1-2	CASSLQQASYGYTF	TGTGCCAGCAGCTTGCAACAGGCGTCCTATGGCTACACCTTC
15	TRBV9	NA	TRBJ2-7	CASSVAGDLSYEQYF	TGTGCCAGCAGCGTAGCAGGGGATCTCTCCTACGAGCAGTACTTC
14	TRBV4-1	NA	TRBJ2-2	CASSQDVFSGELFF	TGCGCCAGCAGCCAAGACGTTTTCTCCGGGGAGCTGTTTTTT
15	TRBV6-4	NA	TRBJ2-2	CASSSGTANTGELFF	TGTGCCAGCAGTTCCGGGACGGCTAACACCGGGGAGCTGTTTTTT
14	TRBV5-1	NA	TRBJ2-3	CASSYLVSTDTQYF	TGCGCCAGCAGCTATTTGGTCAGCACAGATACGCAGTATTTT
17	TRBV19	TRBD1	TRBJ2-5	CASSVTRDRDYQETQYF	TGTGCCAGTAGTGTAACCCGGGACAGGGATTATCAAGAGACCCAGTACTTC